The sequence of this TCR beta chain was determined in a study of CXCR3-negative and CXCR3-positive naive CD8 T cells. UMI-tagged TRB cDNA libraries were built via 5' RACE. TCRdb reprocessed the 5' RACE reads and stores each CDR3 protein as one record, lacking DNA. The sample totals 130,000 or so distinct CDR3 sequences; its top ten clones hold 0.45% to 0.55%. The CDR3 covers 16 residues. CDR1 and CDR2 (germline): SQVTM, ANQGSEA. The clonotype originates from a human donor in good health. Some clones in this sample may be carry-over from other donors' samples. Sequencing input: naive CXCR3- CD8+ T cells from blood. Subset denoted: CD45RO-CCR7+CD27+CD95- naive CD8+ T cells lacking CXCR3 (TNR3-). The chain links TRBV29-1 to TRBJ1-1; TCRdb calls TRBD1, which cannot be checked without DNA. This CDR3 reads CSVENPQGTLNTEAFF.